This T cell receptor (beta chain) stems from a study of CD8+CD57+ T cells in acquired aplastic anemia (dated by TCRdb to 2017 to 2018). As for the study more broadly: A mean of roughly 3.2 ug of DNA, ranging from roughly 0.17 to 30 ug, was extracted from sorted CD4+ and CD8+ cells. CD8+CD57+ expansion was defined as a frequency above the mean frequency observed in healthy subjects.

TCR beta VDJ combination and CDR3 sequence profiling used genomic DNA as the template. TCR repertoire sequencing was run on an Illumina HiSeq 2000. The original methods were these. TRBV/TRBJ rearrangement plots, CDR3 size and DJ length profiles, and Simpson's diversity index were used to assess repertoires. The most abundant DNA sequence in the deep sequencing data was taken as the immunodominant clone. CDR3 amino acid sequences were checked for sharing between subjects and were compared against published repertoires and the VDJdb database. The public reads were run again by TCRdb, first through fastp at Q25 and then through MiXCR, and only productive beta chains were kept. Each entry is one CDR3 protein sequence, shown with its most common DNA and genes. The V and J calls and clone size come from TCRdb's table, not from the authors' own analysis. This sample is represented by about 240,000 distinct CDR3 sequences; 40% to 50% of them were singletons. 6.5% to 8% of the sample is taken by the ten largest.

Patients chosen for sequencing had shown expansion of CD8+CD57+ cells by flow cytometry. Every patient had a diagnosis of severe acquired aplastic anemia based on International Study of Aplastic Anemia and Agranulocytosis and Camitta criteria. No therapy had been received by the patients at the time of blood sampling. The study deep-sequenced TCR repertoires of sorted CD4+ and CD8+ blood T cells from severe aplastic anemia patients and healthy subjects. Patients were enrolled under clinicaltrials.gov protocols 00001620, 01623167, 00001397, 00071045, 00081523 and 00961064 in the USA. Ficoll-Paque density gradient centrifugation was used to isolate peripheral blood mononuclear cells. CD4+ and CD8+ T cells were sorted by FACS or magnetic beads before DNA extraction. The CDR3 spans 17 residues, from the cysteine through the phenylalanine. The only DNA kept is the CDR3, 51 bases in frame from the first base. The germline ends are 16 bases apart after V is trimmed by 0 bases and J by 5 bases. Per the germline V gene, MGHRA is the CDR1 and YSYEKL is the CDR2.

Study-wide findings and limitations: Although 25 to 30 CD8+ CDR3 sequences were shared by patients and controls, these sequences appeared highly expressed in patients and within the immunodominant clones of patients. Patients and healthy controls showed no significant difference in CD8+ Simpson's diversity (P=0.060).

As for this clonotype: Its antigen has not been determined. One base away there is no much larger clone; base qualities are not given.

Specimen: sorted CD4+, CD8+, or CD8+CD57+ T cells (not recorded which) from PBMCs. Here the chain combines TRBV4-1 and TRBJ1-4; 5 matching bases give a weak D call of TRBD1. This TCR derives from a human donor with aplastic anemia. The DNA sequence reads TGCGCCAGCAGCCAAGATGGTTCCGGGACGGGGAATGAAAAACTGTTTTTT. Protein translation: CASSQDGSGTGNEKLFF.